The 18 T cell receptor beta chains listed next were all sequenced from one sample in a study of blood T cell repertoires in COVID-19. Measured with immunoSEQ multiplex PCR; TCRdb has only the in-frame clones, and not every one. The table includes about 74,000 clones, around 88% detected once. Source material: peripheral blood. These receptors all stem from a woman at least 80 years old with acute or convalescent COVID-19.

This clone was detected only a few times. This chain links TRBV30 with TRBJ2-7; D is ambiguous. Germline lookup yields CDR1 GTSNPN and CDR2 SVGIG (reference sequence). The V end was cut by 2 bases, the J end by 6 bases, with 8 bases between. The CDR3 spans 11 residues. CDR3: CAWSNYFEQYF. The CDR3 region has the DNA TGTGCCTGGAGTAACTACTTCGAGCAGTACTTC. The full variable domain, in which reference TRBV30 and TRBJ2-7 provide the parts outside the CDR3, is SQTIHQWPATLVQPVGSPLSLECTVEGTSNPNLYWYRQAAGRGLQLLFYSVGIGQISSEVPQNLSASRPQDRQFILSSKKLLLSDSGFYLCAWSNYFEQYFGPGTRLTVT.

This chain connects TRBV6-5 to TRBJ1-2, with D unresolved. This CDR3 region has 15 residues. V was cut by 7 bases and J by 3 bases, with 18 bases left in between. Germline V gives CDR1 MNHEY, CDR2 SVGAGI. The CDR3 sequence is CASTKHEGADYGYTF. The CDR3 region has the DNA TGTGCCAGCACTAAGCATGAGGGCGCAGACTATGGCTACACCTTC.

The chain has TRBV5-1 and TRBJ1-2; a possible D gene is TRBD1 (5 bases). Trimming took 0 bases from V and 1 from J, leaving 10 bases between them. Germline CDR1 is SGHRS and CDR2 is YFSETQ. The CDR3 runs to 15 residues. The DNA of the CDR3 is TGCGCCAGCAGCTTGGATCAGGGCGGTAACTATGGCTACACCTTC. Its translation is CASSLDQGGNYGYTF.

This chain uses TRBV6-5 with TRBJ2-7; 8 bases are a match to TRBD2. Germline V lookup: CDR1 MNHEY, CDR2 SVGAGI. The CDR3 has 14 amino acids. V lost 8 bases to trimming and J lost 3 bases; unmatched junction nucleotides: 9. The DNA for the CDR3 is TGTGCCAGCCTCACTAGCGGTCCAGTCTACGAGCAGTACTTC. Its translation: CASLTSGPVYEQYF.

This chain uses TRBV10-1 with TRBJ2-7; TRBD2 matches 7 bases. The CDR3 is 13 amino acids. CDR1 is WNHNN and CDR2 is SYGVQD in the germline V gene (reference sequence). V was pared by 5 bases and J by 3 bases, with 4 bases of the junction left unmatched. In nucleotides, the CDR3 is TGCGCCAGCAGTACCACGGGAGGCTACGAGCAGTACTTC. It codes for CASSTTGGYEQYF.

The V call is TRBV7-9, the J call TRBJ2-1; 8 positions match TRBD1. This CDR3 contains 15 residues. V lost 2 bases, J lost 9 bases, and 9 bases stayed unmatched. Germline V CDR1 and CDR2: SEHNR, FQNEAQ (reference sequence). CDR3 in DNA: TGTGCCAGCAGCTTACACCTGGACAGGGCGGGTGAGCAGTTCTTC. It codes for CASSLHLDRAGEQFF.

CDR3 sequence: CATSRGGQGGYEQYF. The CDR3 region has the DNA TGTGCCACCAGCAGAGGGGGACAGGGTGGTTACGAGCAGTACTTC. The chain uses TRBV15 and TRBJ2-7; 9 nucleotides line up with TRBD1. V was pared by 1 base and J by 4 bases, with 5 bases of the junction left unmatched. This CDR3 contains 15 residues. CDR1 is LNHNV, CDR2 YYDKDF, per germline (reference sequence).

The rearrangement joins TRBV6-5 to TRBJ2-5; 8 bases line up with TRBD1. Germline V gene lookup returns CDR1 MNHEY and CDR2 SVGAGI. The CDR3 is 15 amino acids. The J segment lost 5 bases and the V segment lost 6 bases, leaving 11 bases of the junction unmatched. CDR3 DNA sequence: TGTGCCAGCAGACCCGGACAGGGAAATTGGGAGACCCAGTACTTC. The encoded protein is CASRPGQGNWETQYF.

Only a few counts were recorded for this clone. V usage is TRBV18 and J usage is TRBJ2-7, with D possibly matching TRBD1 (6 bases). CDR1 KGHSH and CDR2 LQKENI come from the germline V gene. The CDR3 sequence is 13 residues long. The V and J ends lost 3 bases and 2 bases respectively, with 8 bases between them. The CDR3 reads CASSPGQPYEQYF. CDR3 sequence (DNA): TGTGCCAGCTCACCTGGACAGCCCTACGAGCAGTACTTC. The full variable domain, completed using reference TRBV18 and TRBJ2-7, is NAGVMQNPRHLVRRRGQEARLRCSPMKGHSHVYWYRQLPEEGLKFMVYLQKENIIDESGMPKERFSAEFPKEGPSILRIQQVVRGDSAAYFCASSPGQPYEQYFGPGTRLTVT.

The chain is built from TRBV7-2 and TRBJ1-4; perhaps TRBD1 as D (5 bases). Between the trimmed V and J ends, which lost 5 bases and 4 bases, there was a span of 8 bases. Germline V gives CDR1 SGHTA, CDR2 FQGNSA. CDR3 length: 13 amino acids. For the CDR3, the DNA is TGTGCCAGCAGCCCCCAGGGTAATGAAAAACTGTTTTTT. This codes for CASSPQGNEKLFF. The entire variable domain, with the rest obtained from reference TRBV7-2 and TRBJ1-4, is as follows: GAGVSQSPSNKVTEKGKDVELRCDPISGHTALYWYRQSLGQGLEFLIYFQGNSAPDKSGLPSDRFSAERTGGSVSTLTIQRTQQEDSAVYLCASSPQGNEKLFFGSGTQLSVL.

V is TRBV6-6 and J is TRBJ2-2; perhaps TRBD2 as D (7 bases). CDR1 is MNHNY, CDR2 SVGAGI, per germline (reference sequence). The CDR3 runs to 15 residues. Trimming shortened V by 2 bases and J by 3 bases, and 10 bases separated the two germline ends. The CDR3 protein is CASSYEGGYTGELFF. As DNA, the CDR3 is TGTGCCAGCAGTTACGAGGGGGGGTACACCGGGGAGCTGTTTTTT.

The chain couples TRBV2 to TRBJ2-7, with TRBD2 matching 9 bases. The trim removed 5 bases at V and 1 base at J, leaving 6 bases unmatched. This CDR3 has 15 residues. Germline V gives CDR1 SNHLY, CDR2 FYNNEI. The CDR3 here is CASSYIAGASYEQYF. CDR3 DNA: TGTGCCAGCAGTTACATAGCGGGAGCTTCCTACGAGCAGTACTTC.

DNA for the CDR3: TGTGCTAGTGGTTTGGAACAGGGGGTCGGAGAGACCCAGTACTTC. It is translated as CASGLEQGVGETQYF. V and J are TRBV12-5 and TRBJ2-5; 8 bases line up with TRBD1. This CDR3 is built from 15 residues. V gave up 1 base and J gave up 4 bases; unmatched junction bases: 5. Germline V gene lookup returns CDR1 LGHNT and CDR2 FRNRAP. The full variable domain, with the rest looked up from reference TRBV12-5 and TRBJ2-5, is DARVTQTPRHKVTEMGQEVTMRCQPILGHNTVFWYRQTMMQGLELLAYFRNRAPLDDSGMPKDRFSAEMPDATLATLKIQPSEPRDSAVYFCASGLEQGVGETQYFGPGTRLLVL.

This chain connects TRBV28 to TRBJ2-1; D might be TRBD2 (7 bases). Per germline, CDR1 MDHEN and CDR2 SYDVKM. This CDR3 is 15 amino acids long. Trimming cost V 8 bases and J 7 bases, with 21 bases left between them. DNA of the CDR3: TGTGCCAGCCAGCTTGGGGGGGCGGGGAGGAATGAGCAGTTCTTC. It translates to CASQLGGAGRNEQFF.

The chain uses TRBV14 and TRBJ2-1, with 7 bases identical to TRBD2. Looked up from germline, CDR1 is SGHDN and CDR2 is FVKESK. The ends lost 6 bases at V and 1 base at J; junction bases unmatched: 3. This CDR3 contains 14 residues. The CDR3 spells CASSVGRSYNEQFF. The CDR3 bases are TGTGCCAGCAGTGTCGGGAGGTCCTACAATGAGCAGTTCTTC.

The table lists this clone with a few counts. V and J are TRBV5-4 and TRBJ1-2; possible D gene TRBD1, 6 bases. Germline-derived CDR1 and CDR2 are SGHNT and YYREEE (reference sequence). The CDR3 sequence is 15 residues long. V was clipped by 4 bases and J by 0 bases, with 13 bases between them. CDR3 region: CASSLQGPANYGYTF. The CDR3 nucleotides are TGTGCCAGCAGCCTGCAGGGGCCAGCTAACTATGGCTACACCTTC. Together with reference TRBV5-4 and TRBJ1-2, the CDR3 gives the full variable domain: ETGVTQSPTHLIKTRGQQVTLRCSSQSGHNTVSWYQQALGQGPQFIFQYYREEENGRGNFPPRFSGLQFPNYSSELNVNALELDDSALYLCASSLQGPANYGYTFGSGTRLTVV.

This clone appeared a few times. The chain links TRBV5-1 to TRBJ2-7; D gene uncertain. V was clipped by 0 bases and J by 2 bases, with 12 bases between them. CDR1 SGHRS and CDR2 YFSETQ come from the germline V gene. This CDR3 is 15 amino acids long. The CDR3 loop reads CASSLGGVSPYEQYF. The DNA for the CDR3 is TGCGCCAGCAGCTTGGGCGGCGTCTCGCCCTACGAGCAGTACTTC.

This clone was counted between two and nine times. The chain links TRBV7-2 to TRBJ1-2; weak D call: TRBD1 (5 bases). The germline gives CDR1 SGHTA, CDR2 FQGNSA. With 1 base removed from V and 7 bases from J, the gap between germline ends came to 16 bases. This CDR3 is 15 amino acids long. CDR3 residues: CASSLGAGRKGGYTF. The CDR3 region has the DNA TGTGCCAGCAGCTTAGGCGCGGGGCGCAAAGGTGGCTACACCTTC.